This T cell receptor (beta chain) came from a study of T cell repertoires in cytomegalovirus infection. Worth noting for this clonotype: As yet, its antigen is unknown. A far larger clone is only one base removed, so a read error is likely.

TCRdb fed the reads into MiXCR, producing one record per CDR3 protein. The table includes 300,000 to 400,000 distinct CDR3 sequences, 15% to 20% detected once. Germline V gives CDR1 SGHTA, CDR2 FQGNSA. The CDR3 totals 14 residues. Study results and caveats: CMV-specific TCR beta clonotypes restricted by HLA-C dominated the ex vivo response.

The sequenced material came from PBMCs. The clonotype originates from a human donor in good health (CMV status not recorded). Some clones in this sample may be carry-over from other donors' samples. The chain has TRBV7-2 and TRBJ2-5; TRBD1 matches at 7 bases. CDR3 protein: CAGSPGTAQETQYF. The CDR3 DNA reads TGTGCCGGCAGCCCCGGGACAGCGCAAGAGACCCAGTACTTC.